This T cell receptor (beta chain) was obtained from a study of healthy donors' naive CD4 and CD8 T cells (dated by TCRdb to 2014 to 2015). For the study in its entirety: The donors were selected to cover three age groups of six people each (20-25, 40-50 and 60-70 years), had a mean age of nearly 45, and were half female. For TCR alpha, a new primer set covering all functional IMGT alpha gene variants was designed, and the rest of the protocol matched the beta-chain workflow. The study sequenced rearranged TCR alpha and beta chains from naive CD4+ and CD8+ T cells to test how TCR variation relates to lineage commitment. Peripheral blood mononuclear cells were obtained from some 20 unrelated, healthy individuals. The donors were HLA-typed by sequencing at HLA-A, -B, -C, -DRB1, -DQB1 and -DPB1, using the SBTexcellerator protocol, an ABI3130xl analyzer and SBTengine software. On the study overall, not on this receptor specifically: Possible repertoire bias arising from homeostatic proliferation of naive T cells was not directly addressed. Because the alpha and beta chains were sequenced in bulk, pairing them was not possible, and so effects of the combined chains went unevaluated. V genes, J genes and CDR3 charge together appeared to explain about 14% of CD4/CD8 propensity variance, in a largely additive manner. In both chains, CD4+ lineage was associated with a positively charged CDR3 and CD8+ lineage with a negatively charged CDR3. Most V and J gene segments were reportedly biased between naive CD4+ and CD8+ cells, consistently across donors and independent of HLA genotype.

Cells with a CD4+CD8-CD45RO-CD45RA+ profile were isolated by FACS and defined as naive CD4+ T cells, and those with a CD8+CD4-CD45RA+CD27bright profile were defined as naive CD8+ T cells. Sorting used antibodies against CD4 (RPA-T4), CD8 (SK1), CD27 (O323), CD45RA (HI100) and CD45RO (UCHL1). Measured from the cysteine to the phenylalanine, the CDR3 is 15 residues long. Here the CDR3 DNA is all that survives: 45 bases in frame from base 1. The germline V gene (reference sequence) sets CDR1 to SGHNT and CDR2 to YYREEE. V is pared back by 6 bases and J by 1 base, with 11 bases lying between the germline termini. Sequenced using a 454 GS FLX Titanium. TCR libraries were built from roughly 500 ng of total RNA with a previously published linear amplification protocol. Sequencing was performed on the Roche/454 Genome Sequencer with Titanium chemistry. The paper's data handling went like this. From about five of the healthy donors, a total of about 80,000 rearranged TCR alpha transcripts were sequenced. Duplicate transcripts were removed, and each unique TCR clonotype was defined by its CDR3 junction following IMGT nomenclature. Logistic regression in R 2.13.0 modeled CD4 versus CD8 status as a function of V and J genes, with adjustment for donor effects and Bonferroni correction for multiple testing. The public reads were reprocessed in TCRdb via fastp at Q25 and MiXCR, keeping in-frame beta chains. When rows share a CDR3 protein, they turn into one entry using the most common DNA and genes. The V and J calls come from TCRdb's annotation, not from the publication. This sample has approximately 200,000 distinct CDR3 sequences in its table, and about 70% of those were observed once. Roughly 2.4% of the sample lies in the top ten.

Remarks on this clonotype: Its antigen target is currently unknown. No much larger clonotype is one base removed from it; base qualities were not supplied.

Sequencing used naive CD4+ and CD8+ T cells sorted from blood, pooled from several donors. The cell subset or site label, as the study defines it: FACS-sorted naive CD4+ (CD45RO-CD45RA+) and naive CD8+ (CD45RA+CD27bright) T cells. The chain was built from TRBV5-4 and TRBJ2-6, with no reliable assignment of the D segment. The origin of this receptor is a pool of human donors in good health; the sample pools cells from several healthy donors. The DNA sequence is as follows: TGTGCCAGCACCCTGGACCTTTCTGGGGCCAACGTCCTGACTTTC. Translated, this is CASTLDLSGANVLTF.